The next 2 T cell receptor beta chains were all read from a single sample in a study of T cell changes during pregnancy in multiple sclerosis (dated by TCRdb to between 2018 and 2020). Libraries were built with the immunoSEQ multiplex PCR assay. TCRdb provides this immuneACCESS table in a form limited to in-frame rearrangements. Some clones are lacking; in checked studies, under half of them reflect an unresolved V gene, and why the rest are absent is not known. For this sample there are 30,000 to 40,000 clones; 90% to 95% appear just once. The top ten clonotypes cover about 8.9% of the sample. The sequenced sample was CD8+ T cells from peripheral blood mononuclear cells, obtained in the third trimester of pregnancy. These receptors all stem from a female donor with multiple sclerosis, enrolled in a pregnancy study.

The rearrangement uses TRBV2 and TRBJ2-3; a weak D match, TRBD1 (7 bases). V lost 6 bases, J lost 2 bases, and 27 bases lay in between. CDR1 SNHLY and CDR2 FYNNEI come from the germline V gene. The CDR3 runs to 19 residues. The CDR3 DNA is TGTGCCAGCAGGGACGGGACAGTTTTAACGGGGGCCACCACAGATACGCAGTATTTT. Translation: CASRDGTVLTGATTDTQYF.

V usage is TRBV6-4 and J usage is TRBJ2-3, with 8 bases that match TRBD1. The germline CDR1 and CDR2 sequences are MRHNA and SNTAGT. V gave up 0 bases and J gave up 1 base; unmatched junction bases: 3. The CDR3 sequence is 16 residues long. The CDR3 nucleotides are TGTGCCAGCAGTGACTCGACAGGGGCTGGCACAGATACGCAGTATTTT. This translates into CASSDSTGAGTDTQYF.